The 14 T cell receptor beta chains given below trace back to one sample, sequenced in a study of T cell changes during pregnancy in multiple sclerosis. This table comes from immunoSEQ multiplex PCR, and its TCRdb copy is limited to in-frame clones, with some not included. The data show some 60,000 clones, about 91% seen once. Sample: peripheral blood, taken in the first trimester of pregnancy. The receptors were sampled from a female donor with multiple sclerosis, enrolled in a pregnancy study.

J is TRBJ1-2 and V is TRBV7-2; unclear D gene. CDR3 length: 12 amino acids. CDR1 and CDR2 (germline): SGHTA, FQGNSA. The V end lost 1 base, the J end lost 7 bases, and 7 bases lay between the germline ends. CDR3 sequence: CASSLVSSGYTF. CDR3 bases: TGTGCCAGCAGCTTAGTTTCGTCTGGCTACACCTTC.

This clone has a single count. The chain links TRBV2 to TRBJ1-2; a weak D match, TRBD1 (5 bases). This CDR3 has 14 amino acids. CDR1 SNHLY and CDR2 FYNNEI come from the germline V gene. V lost 7 bases to trimming and J lost 2 bases, with 14 bases between them. The CDR3 DNA reads TGTGCCAGCAACCGGAGGCGGGGGAACTATGGCTACACCTTC. Translating gives CASNRRRGNYGYTF.

The gene calls are TRBV27 and TRBJ1-2; 8 positions match TRBD1. CDR3 length equals 15 residues. V lost 6 bases and J lost 0; bases outside the gene matches: 6. Germline CDR1 MNHEY, CDR2 SMNVEV (reference sequence). The CDR3 protein is CASRTGDRPNYGYTF. The CDR3, as DNA: TGTGCCAGCAGGACCGGGGACAGGCCTAACTATGGCTACACCTTC.

This chain connects TRBV6-4 to TRBJ2-2; D might be TRBD1 (5 bases). Between the trimmed V and J ends, which lost 4 bases and 3 bases, there was a span of 9 bases. Germline CDR1 reads MRHNA; CDR2 reads SNTAGT. The CDR3 totals 14 residues. CDR3 loop: CASSGEGDTGELFF. The CDR3 DNA sequence: TGTGCCAGCAGTGGAGAAGGGGACACCGGGGAGCTGTTTTTT.

The CDR3 region has the DNA TGTGCCAGCAGGGGGCTCTCTGGAAACACCATATATTTT. Translating gives CASRGLSGNTIYF. This chain connects TRBV2 to TRBJ1-3, with a possible D match to TRBD1 (5 bases). The CDR3 has 13 amino acids. Germline CDR1 is SNHLY and CDR2 is FYNNEI. Trimming pared 6 bases from V and 0 bases from J, leaving 6 bases between.

This chain connects TRBV5-6 to TRBJ1-1; weak D call: TRBD1 (5 bases). The CDR3 runs to 12 residues. V was shortened by 1 base and J by 10 bases, with 11 bases between the two germline ends. Germline V lookup: CDR1 SGHDT, CDR2 YYEEEE. The CDR3 loop is CASSLPRGTAFF. CDR3 DNA: TGTGCCAGCAGCTTGCCCCGGGGGACAGCTTTCTTT.

This sequence joins TRBV9 and TRBJ1-2, with D unclear. Germline lookup yields CDR1 SGDLS and CDR2 YYNGEE. V lost 0 bases to trimming and J lost 8 bases, with 17 bases between them. This CDR3 is 15 amino acids long. CDR3 residues: CASSVGVTVVEGYTF. Written as DNA, the CDR3 is TGTGCCAGCAGCGTAGGGGTTACAGTGGTAGAAGGCTACACCTTC.

CDR3 nucleotides: TGTGCCAGCAGCTTACGGACAGGGCCAAACACGCAGTATTTT. Residues: CASSLRTGPNTQYF. The chain couples TRBV11-3 to TRBJ2-3; TRBD1 matches 8 bases. V dropped 2 bases and J dropped 9; count of bases not matched to a gene: 7. In germline, CDR1 is SGHNT, CDR2 YENEEA. The CDR3 extends over 14 amino acids.

The chain joins TRBV19 to TRBJ2-5; no clear D gene. Germline values: CDR1 LNHDA, CDR2 SQIVND (reference sequence). This CDR3 has 13 amino acids. Trimming pared 3 bases from V and 5 bases from J, leaving 10 bases between. The DNA for the CDR3 is TGTGCCAGTAGTATTATTGACAAGGAGACCCAGTACTTC. Its translation: CASSIIDKETQYF.

CDR3 region: CSGRGIDTEAFF. The CDR3 coding sequence is TGCAGCGGCAGGGGTATCGACACTGAAGCTTTCTTT. V is TRBV29-1 and J is TRBJ1-1; a weak D match, TRBD1 (6 bases). The V and J ends lost 7 bases and 3 bases respectively, with 12 bases between them. The CDR3 length is 12 residues. CDR1 and CDR2 (germline): SQVTM, ANQGSEA.

V is TRBV14 and J is TRBJ2-7; 8 bases are shared with TRBD2. V trimming: 4 bases; J trimming: 1 base; junction bases outside the gene matches: 18. Germline-derived CDR1 and CDR2 are SGHDN and FVKESK. The CDR3 has 19 residues. The CDR3 here is CASSPKRVWGRGGSYEQYF. CDR3 nucleotides: TGTGCCAGCAGCCCGAAGAGAGTGTGGGGACGGGGGGGTTCCTACGAGCAGTACTTC.

The chain combines TRBV6-5 with TRBJ2-7, with 8 bases matching TRBD1. This CDR3 is built from 15 residues. J was trimmed by 5 bases and V by 4 bases; bases with no gene match: 10. Germline V gene lookup returns CDR1 MNHEY and CDR2 SVGAGI. The CDR3 coding sequence is TGTGCCAGCAGTTCTATCGGACAGGGAGGCGACGAGCAGTACTTC. Its translation is CASSSIGQGGDEQYF.

The genes are TRBV9 and TRBJ2-3; a possible D gene is TRBD2 (7 bases). The ends were cut back, 4 bases at V and 4 bases at J, with 22 bases in the middle. Germline values: CDR1 SGDLS, CDR2 YYNGEE. The CDR3 is 17 residues long. CDR3 region: CASSPRSRGPSADTQYF. CDR3 bases: TGTGCCAGCAGCCCTCGATCGCGGGGGCCCTCCGCAGATACGCAGTATTTT.

The gene calls are TRBV6-6 and TRBJ1-1, with D uncertain. CDR1 and CDR2 from the germline V gene are MNHNY and SVGAGI (reference sequence). The CDR3 length is 13 residues. V lost 2 bases and J 1 base, leaving 5 bases between the germline ends. CDR3 bases: TGTGCCAGCAGTTACAGCTCGAACACTGAAGCTTTCTTT. Protein: CASSYSSNTEAFF.